The clone carrying this T cell receptor beta chain appeared a single time. What it binds is unknown. The V end was cut by 0 bases, the J end by 5 bases, with 14 bases between. Germline CDR1 is SGHKS and CDR2 is YYEKEE (reference sequence). This CDR3 spans 15 amino acids. TCRdb's table, derived via immunoSEQ multiplex PCR, lists solely in-frame clones and lacks some. The sample yields 2.5 million or so clones, around 94% seen once. This sample was included in a study of shared clonotypes between healthy human individuals. Across the study: There were three CD4 naive, three CD4 memory, two CD8 naive and one CD8 memory plates per donor. General study points: The represented genetic and exposure-history diversity was limited by the small number of donors. Naive subsets usually exceeded memory subsets in estimated richness.

The donors, all of them Caucasian adults, lived in Nashville, Tennessee. The sequence derives from a man between 18 and 29 years old in good health. Sequencing used naive CD4+ T cells sorted from blood. Subset meaning: CD45RA+ positively selected. The rearrangement uses TRBV5-5 and TRBJ1-2; D unresolved. The CDR3 sequence: CASSLARPPGYGYTF. CDR3 coding DNA: TGTGCCAGCAGCTTGGCCCGGCCGCCTGGATATGGCTACACCTTC.